One and the same sample provided the 28 T cell receptor beta chains below, sequenced in a study of CD8+CD57+ T cells in acquired aplastic anemia (dated 2018 in TCRdb). The patients picked for sequencing were ones in whom flow cytometry had shown an expansion of CD8+CD57+ cells. Sequencing took place on an Illumina HiSeq 2000. Genomic DNA was used as template for profiling of TCR beta VDJ combinations and CDR3 sequences. TCRdb passed the public sequencing reads through fastp at Q25 and MiXCR, retaining productive beta sequences. Duplicate CDR3 protein sequences are folded into a single record with the most common DNA and genes. The sample table records 150,000 or so distinct CDR3 sequences; roughly 48% of these occur just once. The ten largest account for approximately 1% of the sample. Sequenced input: sorted CD4+, CD8+, or CD8+CD57+ T cells (not recorded which) from PBMCs. The source of these receptors is a human donor with aplastic anemia.

This chain uses TRBV7-3 with TRBJ2-5; 8 bases line up with TRBD1. Germline-derived CDR1 and CDR2 are SGHTA and FQGTGA. J lost 9 bases, V lost 5 bases, and 11 bases had no gene match. The CDR3 is 14 amino acids. This CDR3 is CASSPGQGNQPQYF. The CDR3 bases are TGTGCCAGCAGCCCCGGACAGGGCAATCAGCCCCAGTACTTC.

A word on this clonotype: An end of the junction does not agree with germline; a read error may underlie this. The V and J genes are TRBV4-2 and TRBJ2-5, with 12 bases aligning to TRBD2. Germline values: CDR1 LGHNA, CDR2 YNFKEQ. This CDR3 contains 17 residues. CDR3: CASSQDGLAGLQETQRF. In DNA, the CDR3 is TGTGCCAGCAGCCAAGACGGACTAGCGGGATTACAAGAGACCCAGCGCTTC.

This clonotype has a handful of counts. The chain links TRBV10-1 to TRBJ2-2; D gene unclear. Germline V gene sequence: CDR1 WNHNN, CDR2 SYGVQD (reference sequence). V was cut by 5 bases and J by 6 bases, with 13 bases left in between. The CDR3 has 14 residues. This CDR3 reads CASSLDDKPGELFF. CDR3 DNA sequence: TGCGCCAGCAGTTTGGACGATAAGCCCGGGGAGCTGTTTTTT.

This sequence joins TRBV5-6 and TRBJ2-5, with unresolved D. This CDR3 is built from 14 residues. From germline, CDR1 is SGHDT and CDR2 YYEEEE. The V end was cut by 4 bases, the J end by 1 base, with 11 bases between. The CDR3 nucleotides read TGTGCCAGCAGCCATCGACAAATCCAAGAGACCCAGTACTTC. Protein: CASSHRQIQETQYF.

This clonotype was recorded many times. The chain uses TRBV12-3 or TRBV12-4 and TRBJ1-5; 7 bases align to TRBD1. CDR3 size: 15 residues. After removal of 3 bases from V and 7 bases from J, the junction contained 9 bases not matched to a gene. In nucleotides, the CDR3 is TGTGCCAGCAGTTTTGGGCTCAGGGGGGGACAGCCCCAGCATTTT. Its translation: CASSFGLRGGQPQHF.

This clonotype was recorded many times. This chain links TRBV25-1 with TRBJ2-7, with D perhaps matching TRBD1 or TRBD2 (6 bases each). Germline V CDR1 and CDR2: MGHDK, SYGVNS. Deletions cut 4 bases from V and 5 bases from J, with 9 bases between. The CDR3 extends over 12 amino acids. The CDR3 bases are TGTGCCAGCAGTGTGGGGGGCCACGAGCAGTACTTC. This encodes CASSVGGHEQYF.

The genes are TRBV2 and TRBJ2-3; D is unresolved. The germline gives CDR1 SNHLY, CDR2 FYNNEI. The CDR3 covers 16 residues. Trimming took off 0 bases at V and 2 bases at J, with 12 bases between the two ends. The CDR3 nucleotides are TGTGCCAGCAGTGAAGCCCCCCGGGTCATCACAGATACGCAGTATTTT. Its protein is CASSEAPRVITDTQYF.

The V call is TRBV11-2, the J call TRBJ2-7; tentative D call: TRBD2 (6 bases). This CDR3 region has 13 residues. The V end lost 2 bases, the J end lost 5 bases, and 10 bases lay between the germline ends. From germline, CDR1 is SGHAT and CDR2 FQNNGV. CDR3: CASSLIPGDEQYF. CDR3 DNA: TGTGCCAGCAGCTTAATTCCGGGGGACGAGCAGTACTTC.

This clonotype has at least ten counts. The chain uses TRBV19 and TRBJ1-1, with D hard to call. The CDR3 spans 15 residues. V was shortened by 5 bases and J by 1 base, with 14 bases between the two germline ends. From germline, CDR1 is LNHDA and CDR2 SQIVND (reference sequence). The CDR3 sequence is CASSPREGTNTEAFF. The CDR3 bases are TGTGCCAGTAGTCCCCGAGAAGGCACGAACACTGAAGCTTTCTTT.

V and J are TRBV2 and TRBJ2-1; 10 nucleotides match TRBD1. CDR1 is SNHLY and CDR2 is FYNNEI in the germline V gene. The CDR3 sequence is 14 residues long. V lost 7 bases, J lost 3 bases, and 3 bases stayed unmatched. The CDR3 DNA follows: TGTGCCAGCACTGGACAGGGGGTCTACAATGAGCAGTTCTTC. Translation gives CASTGQGVYNEQFF. Full variable domain (remainder filled in from reference TRBV2 and TRBJ2-1): EPEVTQTPSHQVTQMGQEVILRCVPISNHLYFYWYRQILGQKVEFLVSFYNNEISEKSEIFDDQFSVERPDGSNFTLKIRSTKLEDSAMYFCASTGQGVYNEQFFGPGTRLTVL.

Of note for this clonotype: A much bigger clone sits one base away, suggesting this may be a read error. The J gene is TRBJ1-1, the V gene TRBV3-1; the D is unclear. CDR3 length: 13 amino acids. In germline, CDR1 is LGHDT, CDR2 YNNKEL (reference sequence). Trimming removed 0 bases at V and 4 bases at J, with 6 bases between. CDR3 DNA sequence: TGTGCCAGCAGCCAAGAATTGATCACTGAAGCTTTCTTT. Its translation: CASSQELITEAFF. Full variable domain (rest looked up from reference TRBV3-1 and TRBJ1-1): DTAVSQTPKYLVTQMGNDKSIKCEQNLGHDTMYWYKQDSKKFLKIMFSYNNKELIINETVPNRFSPKSPDKAHLNLHINSLELGDSAVYFCASSQELITEAFFGQGTRLTVV.

Only a few counts were recorded for this clonotype. The rearrangement uses TRBV10-3 and TRBJ2-6; 13 positions agree with TRBD2. CDR3 size: 17 residues. The V and J ends lost 6 bases and 1 base, in that order; junction bases with no gene match: 3. CDR1 is ENHRY, CDR2 SYGVKD, per germline. The CDR3 region is CAISGLAGASGANVLTF. In DNA, the CDR3 is TGTGCCATCAGCGGACTAGCGGGAGCTTCTGGGGCCAACGTCCTGACTTTC.

At least ten counts were recorded for this clonotype. The chain is built from TRBV19 and TRBJ1-2; D gene unclear. The CDR3 consists of 13 residues. Germline CDR1 LNHDA, CDR2 SQIVND (reference sequence). V was clipped by 6 bases and J by 6 bases, with 14 bases between them. CDR3 coding DNA: TGTGCCAGTAGCGAGGGAAACAGCCATGGCTACACCTTC. It translates to CASSEGNSHGYTF.

This clonotype came up once. The chain links TRBV7-2 to TRBJ2-5; TRBD1 aligns across 9 bases. The V segment lost 5 bases and the J segment 5 bases; nucleotides outside the gene matches: 0. Looked up from germline, CDR1 is SGHTA and CDR2 is FQGNSA. The CDR3 extends over 12 amino acids. As DNA, the CDR3 is TGTGCCAGCAGCGGACAGGGGGAGACCCAGTACTTC. Residues: CASSGQGETQYF.

V usage is TRBV9 and J usage is TRBJ2-3; TRBD2 aligns across 9 bases. CDR1 SGDLS and CDR2 YYNGEE come from the germline V gene. The CDR3 covers 15 residues. V lost 0 bases to trimming and J lost 5 bases; unmatched junction nucleotides: 4. DNA of the CDR3: TGTGCCAGCAGCGTAGGGGGACTAGCAGGAGATACGCAGTATTTT. Translation: CASSVGGLAGDTQYF.

This clonotype has ten or more counts. The chain combines TRBV5-1 with TRBJ2-5; a possible D gene is TRBD2 (5 bases). Trimming shortened V by 4 bases and J by 5 bases, and 12 bases separated the two germline ends. The CDR3 runs to 13 residues. CDR1 is SGHRS and CDR2 is YFSETQ in the germline V gene. The CDR3 sequence is CASSQRTEETQYF. DNA of the CDR3: TGCGCCAGCAGCCAGCGGACCGAGGAGACCCAGTACTTC.

The genes are TRBV29-1 and TRBJ1-2, with D possibly matching TRBD1 (6 bases). CDR3 length: 13 residues. V shed 5 bases and J shed 2 bases, with 12 bases lying between them. The germline V gene has CDR1 SQVTM and CDR2 ANQGSEA. This CDR3 is CSVKDSQNYGYTF. The CDR3, as DNA: TGCAGCGTTAAGGACAGCCAAAACTATGGCTACACCTTC.

This clonotype was seen repeatedly, ten times or more. The J gene is TRBJ2-7, the V gene TRBV12-3 or TRBV12-4; TRBD2 is a possible D gene (6 bases). V shed 2 bases and J shed 1 base, with 9 bases lying between them. The CDR3 extends over 14 amino acids. For the CDR3, the DNA is TGTGCCAGCAGTTTAAGGGGACTTTCCTACGAGCAGTACTTC. Its translation is CASSLRGLSYEQYF.

The chain uses TRBV25-1 and TRBJ1-3, with a weak D call TRBD1 (5 bases). V lost 1 base and J 1 base, leaving 11 bases between the germline ends. Germline CDR1 is MGHDK and CDR2 is SYGVNS. The CDR3 runs 16 residues. The CDR3 DNA reads as TGTGCCAGCAGTGAATCAGGGAGGAAATCTGGAAACACCATATATTTT. This sequence encodes CASSESGRKSGNTIYF.

This clonotype came up many times. The chain couples TRBV25-1 to TRBJ2-7, with D possibly called TRBD1 or TRBD2 (6 bases each). V gave up 7 bases and J gave up 5 bases, with 24 bases separating them. CDR3 length: 16 amino acids. Germline V gene data show CDR1 as MGHDK and CDR2 as SYGVNS. The CDR3 is CASTEGAGGALDEQYF. The CDR3 DNA sequence: TGTGCCAGCACCGAAGGAGCCGGGGGCGCTTTGGACGAGCAGTACTTC.

The chain joins TRBV15 to TRBJ2-4; 8 bases fit TRBD2. CDR1 is LNHNV and CDR2 is YYDKDF in the germline V gene (reference sequence). J was trimmed by 3 bases and V by 1 base; bases with no gene match: 5. The CDR3 sequence is 16 residues long. The CDR3 DNA follows: TGTGCCACCAGCAGAGGTCCGGGGGGGGGCAAAAACATTCAGTACTTC. Its protein product is CATSRGPGGGKNIQYF.

With respect to this clonotype: Given a much more abundant clone one base away, this may be a read error. The J gene is TRBJ2-4, the V gene TRBV7-2; 7 bases align to TRBD1. Germline CDR1 reads SGHTA; CDR2 reads FQGNSA. This CDR3 is 16 amino acids long. CDR3 protein: CASSLEGALAENIQYF. Here the CDR3 DNA reads TGTGCCAGCAGCTTAGAGGGGGCGCTAGCCGAAAACATTCAGTACTTC.

This chain links TRBV24-1 with TRBJ2-7, with 12 bases aligning to TRBD2. Germline CDR1 and CDR2: KGHDR and SFDVKD. The V segment lost 9 bases and the J segment 4 bases; nucleotides outside the gene matches: 3. This CDR3 contains 13 residues. This CDR3 is CATSLAGGYEQYF. CDR3 in DNA: TGTGCCACCTCGCTAGCGGGAGGGTACGAGCAGTACTTC.

On this clonotype: Since a much larger clone is just one base distant, this may be a read error. V and J are TRBV5-6 and TRBJ2-7; D perhaps matches TRBD1 (5 bases). Germline assignment: CDR1 SGHDT and CDR2 YYEEEE. The CDR3 runs 15 residues. The CDR3 DNA reads TGTGCCGGCAGCCTGGACCCTAAGGGGTTGTACGAGCAGTACTTC. Protein sequence: CAGSLDPKGLYEQYF. Full variable domain (remainder filled in from reference TRBV5-6 and TRBJ2-7): DAGVTQSPTHLIKTRGQQVTLRCSPKSGHDTVSWYQQALGQGPQFIFQYYEEEERQRGNFPDRFSGHQFPNYSSELNVNALLLGDSALYLCAGSLDPKGLYEQYFGPGTRLTVT.

This clonotype was seen at least ten times. The chain joins TRBV6-2 or TRBV6-3 to TRBJ2-7; a weak D match, TRBD2 (5 bases). This CDR3 has 15 residues. Trimming took 2 bases from V and 1 from J, leaving 12 bases between them. The germline gives CDR1 MNHEY, CDR2 SVGEGT. CDR3 loop: CASSYAGLFSYEQYF. The CDR3 bases are TGTGCCAGCAGTTACGCCGGACTTTTTTCCTACGAGCAGTACTTC.

This sequence joins TRBV19 and TRBJ1-2; D call uncertain. Trimming stripped 9 bases from V and 2 bases from J, with 13 bases between. The CDR3 has 13 amino acids. Germline V lookup: CDR1 LNHDA, CDR2 SQIVND (reference sequence). The CDR3 is CASSGAENYGYTF. DNA of the CDR3: TGTGCCAGCAGTGGCGCAGAAAACTATGGCTACACCTTC.

Of note for this clonotype: Given a much more abundant clone one base away, this may be a read error. V is TRBV3-1 and J is TRBJ2-3; D is unclear. This CDR3 has 13 amino acids. Germline V gives CDR1 LGHDT, CDR2 YNNKEL (reference sequence). The CDR3 DNA follows: TGTGCCAGCGGCCAATTGAGCACAGATACGCAGTATTTT. It translates to CASGQLSTDTQYF.

V is TRBV10-3 and J is TRBJ2-2; 7 positions match TRBD1. In germline, CDR1 is ENHRY, CDR2 SYGVKD. The CDR3 is 14 amino acids. The V and J ends lost 6 bases and 1 base, in that order; junction bases with no gene match: 2. DNA for the CDR3: TGTGCCATCAGCGGACAGGTGAACACCGGGGAGCTGTTTTTT. It codes for CAISGQVNTGELFF.